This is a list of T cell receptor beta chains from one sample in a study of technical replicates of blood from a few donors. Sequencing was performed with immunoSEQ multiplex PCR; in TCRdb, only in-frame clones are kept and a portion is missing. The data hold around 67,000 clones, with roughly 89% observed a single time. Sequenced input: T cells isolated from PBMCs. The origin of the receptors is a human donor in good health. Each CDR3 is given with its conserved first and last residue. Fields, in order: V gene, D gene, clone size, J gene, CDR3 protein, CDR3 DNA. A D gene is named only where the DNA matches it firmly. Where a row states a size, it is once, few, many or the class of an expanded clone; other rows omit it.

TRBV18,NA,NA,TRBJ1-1,CASSPSGDTEAFF,TGTGCCAGCTCGCCTTCAGGGGACACTGAAGCTTTCTTT
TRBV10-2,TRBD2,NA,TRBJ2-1,CASRSSGSWNEQFF,TGCGCCAGCCGCTCTAGCGGGAGCTGGAATGAGCAGTTCTTC
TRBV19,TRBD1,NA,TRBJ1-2,CASSPGGGYTF,TGTGCCAGTAGTCCAGGGGGCGGCTACACCTTC
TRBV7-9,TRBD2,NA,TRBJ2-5,CASSLRLAGGRETQYF,TGTGCCAGCAGCCTGCGACTAGCGGGAGGGAGGGAGACCCAGTACTTC
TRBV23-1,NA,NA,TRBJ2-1,CASSQFRGTAWNEQFF,TGCGCCAGCAGTCAATTCCGGGGGACAGCGTGGAATGAGCAGTTCTTC
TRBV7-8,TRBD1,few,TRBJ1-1,CASSLWTGGTEAFF,TGTGCCAGCAGCTTATGGACAGGGGGGACTGAAGCTTTCTTT
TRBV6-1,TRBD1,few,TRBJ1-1,CASSEALYPGGKTEAFF,TGTGCCAGCAGTGAAGCGCTTTATCCAGGGGGTAAAACTGAAGCTTTCTTT
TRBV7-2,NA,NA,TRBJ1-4,CASSPIPGYEKLFF,TGTGCCAGCAGCCCAATTCCGGGGTATGAAAAACTGTTTTTT
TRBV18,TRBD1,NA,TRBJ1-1,CASSPGQDKTEAFF,TGTGCCAGCTCACCGGGACAGGATAAGACTGAAGCTTTCTTT
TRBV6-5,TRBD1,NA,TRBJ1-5,CASSYYRDSQPQHF,TGTGCCAGCAGTTACTACCGGGACAGTCAGCCCCAGCATTTT
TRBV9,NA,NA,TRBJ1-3,CASSPVTSGNTIYF,TGTGCCAGCAGCCCGGTTACCTCTGGAAACACCATATATTTT
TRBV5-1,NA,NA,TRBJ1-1,CASSLALTVNTEAFF,TGCGCCAGCAGCTTGGCCCTGACAGTGAACACTGAAGCTTTCTTT
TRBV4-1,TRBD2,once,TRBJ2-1,CASRGGRINEQFF,TGCGCCAGCAGAGGCGGGAGGATCAATGAGCAGTTCTTC
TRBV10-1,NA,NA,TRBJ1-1,CASSTGTREAFF,TGCGCCAGTTCCACAGGCACTCGGGAAGCTTTCTTT
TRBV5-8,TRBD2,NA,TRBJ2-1,CASSFYPAGDEQFF,TGTGCCAGCAGCTTTTATCCAGCGGGAGACGAGCAGTTCTTC
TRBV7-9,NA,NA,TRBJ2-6,CASSSVGPGVGANVLTF,TGTGCCAGCAGCTCAGTAGGACCAGGGGTTGGGGCCAACGTCCTGACTTTC
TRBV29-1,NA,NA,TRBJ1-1,CSVRQIEAFF,TGCAGCGTACGACAGATTGAAGCTTTCTTT
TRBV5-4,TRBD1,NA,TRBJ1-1,CAIKSGDSIFTEAFF,TGTGCCATCAAATCAGGGGACAGCATTTTCACTGAAGCTTTCTTT
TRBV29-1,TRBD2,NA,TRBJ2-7,CSGLAGGTYEQYF,TGCAGCGGCCTAGCGGGAGGTACCTACGAGCAGTACTTC